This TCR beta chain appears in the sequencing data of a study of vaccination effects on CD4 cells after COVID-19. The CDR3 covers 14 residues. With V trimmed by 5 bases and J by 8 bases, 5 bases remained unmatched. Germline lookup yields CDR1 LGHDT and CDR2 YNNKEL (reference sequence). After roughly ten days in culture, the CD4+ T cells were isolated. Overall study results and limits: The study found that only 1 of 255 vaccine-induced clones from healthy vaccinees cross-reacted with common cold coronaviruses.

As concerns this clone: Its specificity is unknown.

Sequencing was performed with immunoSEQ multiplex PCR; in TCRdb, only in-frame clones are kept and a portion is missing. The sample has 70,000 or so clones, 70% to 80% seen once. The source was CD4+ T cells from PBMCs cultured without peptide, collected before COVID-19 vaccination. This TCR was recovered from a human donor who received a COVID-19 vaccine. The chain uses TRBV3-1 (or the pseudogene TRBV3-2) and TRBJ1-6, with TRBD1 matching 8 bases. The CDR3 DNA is TGTGCCAGCAGCGCGGACAGGGATCATTCACCCCTCCACTTT. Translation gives CASSADRDHSPLHF.